This TCR beta chain was observed in a study of blood T cell repertoires in COVID-19. Study background: The United States, Italy and Spain were the sources of the acute and convalescent COVID-19 samples. T cells, B-cell-depleted T cells, or PBMCs provided the cDNA or gDNA that served as material.

V shed 4 bases, J shed 0 bases, and the junction held 0 bases outside the gene matches. The CDR3 spans 13 residues. Germline loops: CDR1 GTSNPN, CDR2 SVGIG (reference sequence). As originally analysed: Nucleated cell number was recorded as an estimate derived from reference gene primer amplification. Here immunoSEQ multiplex PCR was the method, and the copy in TCRdb shows in-frame clones only, minus some. Clone size and V and J calls were adopted from that table, with D and trimming inferred from the DNA. The sample shows tens of thousands of clones, 89% of them seen only once. This clone was counted a few times.

Input material: peripheral blood. V is TRBV30 and J is TRBJ2-1; 7 bases are a match to TRBD2. This clonotype originated in a woman in her 50s with active COVID-19. In DNA, the CDR3 is TGTGCCTGGACTAGCGGCTCCTACAATGAGCAGTTCTTC. Translated: CAWTSGSYNEQFF.